Sequencing of this T cell receptor (beta chain) was carried out in a study of lymphopenia after photon versus proton radiotherapy (dated by TCRdb to the late 2010s). In the study overall: In patients with gastrointestinal tumors who developed high-grade lymphopenia, the study compared the immunological effects of photon radiation therapy with those of proton radiation therapy. The cohort comprised more than 15 patients with gastrointestinal tumors who received either photon or proton therapy and then developed lymphopenia. The study was designed to characterize how the impact on the immune system differs between the two radiation modalities. General findings and caveats noted by the study authors: The survival association was assessed only in patients who died, and better survival with proton therapy was presented by the authors as a possibility rather than a demonstrated result. During treatment, patients who received photon therapy lost naive T cells and TCR diversity and gained effector/memory populations, whereas patients who received proton therapy remained relatively stable. After the lymphocyte count nadir, oligoclonal expansion, especially of CD8+ Temra cells, was observed in photon-treated repertoires, and the drop in diversity was driven by this expansion. Among patients across the cohort who died, overall survival time showed an inverse correlation with a larger post-nadir drop in TCR diversity.

Preparation of the library involved the immunoSEQ multiplex PCR assay. Alongside multiparametric flow cytometry, deep sequencing of rearranged TCR beta loci was used to profile the T cell repertoires. TCRdb's version of the immuneACCESS table is confined to in-frame rearrangements and falls short of the full clone set. An unresolved V gene accounts for under half of the shortfall where checked; the remainder is of unknown origin. Recorded for this sample are about 53,000 clones; over 70% of them occurred a single time. Roughly 29% of the sample belongs to the ten largest clones. CDR1 and CDR2, looked up from the germline V gene, are SGHTA and FQGNSA. The CDR3 runs 15 amino acids, cysteine and phenylalanine included. The retained sequence is limited to the CDR3, 45 bases, with the frame set at the first base. V gives up 5 bases and J gives up 6 bases, and the segment between their germline ends measures 19 bases.

Concerning this clone itself: Its binding antigen is unknown. One base away there is no much larger clone; base qualities are not given.

The sample in question was peripheral blood, obtained from a patient treated with photon-based radiotherapy. This clonotype originated in a man in his fifties or sixties with gastric cancer. The receptor chain draws on TRBV7-2 and TRBJ1-1; the best D guess is TRBD1, with 5 bases matching. The CDR3 region: CASSPSEGRIAEAFF. The DNA reads as follows: TGTGCCAGCAGCCCATCGGAGGGGAGGATCGCTGAAGCTTTCTTT.